This TCR beta chain comes out of a study of CD8 T cells in Susac syndrome. Regarding the study as a whole: It was acknowledged in the study that its TCR sequencing and HLA analysis involved a relatively small number of individuals.

TCR beta was sequenced from blood CD8+ and CD4+ T cells. The patients serving as multiple sclerosis controls were treatment-naive. They had stable or active relapsing-remitting disease and fulfilled revised McDonald criteria. Notes on this clonotype: Its target is not known.

Germline CDR1 is SGHRS and CDR2 is YFSETQ. The V and J ends lost 1 base and 3 bases respectively, with 10 bases between them. The CDR3 spans 14 residues. An amount of RNA that ranged from 0.5 to 1 ug was reverse transcribed with random hexamers. Amplification of the TCR beta CDR3 was carried out by immunoSEQ multiplex PCR, which spanned a total of 54 Vbeta and 13 Jbeta segments. TCRdb passed the immunoSEQ multiplex PCR reads through MiXCR, listing each CDR3 protein once. The table includes about 300,000 distinct CDR3 sequences, roughly 85% detected once. The sequence came from a human donor with multiple sclerosis. The rearrangement uses TRBV5-1 and TRBJ1-1; a possible D gene is TRBD1 (5 bases). The sequenced sample consisted of CD8+ T cells from PBMCs. The CDR3 DNA follows: TGCGCCAGCAGCTTGCGGGGACCGGACACTGAAGCTTTCTTT. Protein: CASSLRGPDTEAFF.